This paragraph covers one TCR beta chain sequence. In TCRdb, the 5' RACE reads were re-called with MiXCR into one record per CDR3 protein. The sample includes about 530,000 distinct CDR3 sequences, about a fifth of them seen just once. The CDR3 has 19 residues. After removal of 7 bases from V and 0 bases from J, the junction contained 17 bases not matched to a gene. Germline V gene sequence: CDR1 MNHNS, CDR2 SASEGT. These data belong to a study of identical twins. These same records also appear under a second study, on yellow fever vaccine responses in identical twins.

The sequence came from a woman under 30 in good health. The V gene is TRBV6-1, the J gene TRBJ1-1, with 10 nucleotides matching TRBD1. The sample taken for sequencing was CD4+ T cells sorted from blood. CDR3 loop: CASKDPGQGLFGMNTEAFF. CDR3 bases: TGTGCCAGCAAGGATCCGGGACAGGGGCTTTTCGGGATGAACACTGAAGCTTTCTTT.